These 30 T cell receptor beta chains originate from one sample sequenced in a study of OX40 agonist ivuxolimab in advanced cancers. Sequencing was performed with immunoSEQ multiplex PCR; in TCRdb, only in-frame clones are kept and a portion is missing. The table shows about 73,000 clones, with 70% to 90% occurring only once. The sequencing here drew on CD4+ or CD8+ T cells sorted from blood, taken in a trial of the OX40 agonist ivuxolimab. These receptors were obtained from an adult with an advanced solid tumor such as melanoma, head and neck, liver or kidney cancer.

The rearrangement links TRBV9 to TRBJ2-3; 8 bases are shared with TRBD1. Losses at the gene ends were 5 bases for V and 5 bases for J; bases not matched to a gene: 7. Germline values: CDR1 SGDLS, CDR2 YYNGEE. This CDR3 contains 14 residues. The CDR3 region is CASSYGQGLDTQYF. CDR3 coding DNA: TGTGCCAGCAGTTATGGACAGGGATTAGATACGCAGTATTTT.

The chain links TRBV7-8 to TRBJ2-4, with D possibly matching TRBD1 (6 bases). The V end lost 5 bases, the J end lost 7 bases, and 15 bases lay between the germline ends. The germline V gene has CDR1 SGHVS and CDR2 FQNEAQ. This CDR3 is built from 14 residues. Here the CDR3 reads CASSPRTVGNIQYF. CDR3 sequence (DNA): TGTGCCAGCAGCCCACGGACAGTGGGGAACATTCAGTACTTC.

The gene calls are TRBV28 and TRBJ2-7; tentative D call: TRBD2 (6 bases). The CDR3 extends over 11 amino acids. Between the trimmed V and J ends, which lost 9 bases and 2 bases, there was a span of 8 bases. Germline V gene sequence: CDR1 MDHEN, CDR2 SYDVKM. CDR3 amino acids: CASGTAYEQYF. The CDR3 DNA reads TGTGCCAGTGGGACTGCCTACGAGCAGTACTTC.

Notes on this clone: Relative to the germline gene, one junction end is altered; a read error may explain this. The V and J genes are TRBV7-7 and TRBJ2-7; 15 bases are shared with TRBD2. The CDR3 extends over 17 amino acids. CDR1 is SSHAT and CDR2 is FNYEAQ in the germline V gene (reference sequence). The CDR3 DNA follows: TGTGCTAGCAGGATGCCGGGACTAGCGGGAGGATCCTACGAGCAGTACTTC. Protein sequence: CASRMPGLAGGSYEQYF.

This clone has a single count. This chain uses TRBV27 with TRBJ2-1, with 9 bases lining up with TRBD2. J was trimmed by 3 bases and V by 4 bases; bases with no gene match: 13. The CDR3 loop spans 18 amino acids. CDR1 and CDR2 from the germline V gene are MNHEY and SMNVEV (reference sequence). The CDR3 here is CASSSSVATSGFYNEQFF. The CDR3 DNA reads TGTGCCAGCAGTTCGTCCGTGGCGACTAGCGGCTTCTACAATGAGCAGTTCTTC.

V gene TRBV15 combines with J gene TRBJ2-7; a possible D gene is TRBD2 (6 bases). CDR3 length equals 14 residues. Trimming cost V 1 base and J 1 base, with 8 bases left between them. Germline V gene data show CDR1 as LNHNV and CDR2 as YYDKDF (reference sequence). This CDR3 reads CATSRVGGSYEQYF. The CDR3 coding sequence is TGTGCCACCAGCAGAGTTGGGGGGTCCTACGAGCAGTACTTC.

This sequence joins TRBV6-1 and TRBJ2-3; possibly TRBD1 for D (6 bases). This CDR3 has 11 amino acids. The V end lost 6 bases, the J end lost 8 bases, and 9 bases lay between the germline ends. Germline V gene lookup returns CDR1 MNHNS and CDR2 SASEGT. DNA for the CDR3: TGTGCCAGCAGGGGGGCAGGTACGCAGTATTTT. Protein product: CASRGAGTQYF.

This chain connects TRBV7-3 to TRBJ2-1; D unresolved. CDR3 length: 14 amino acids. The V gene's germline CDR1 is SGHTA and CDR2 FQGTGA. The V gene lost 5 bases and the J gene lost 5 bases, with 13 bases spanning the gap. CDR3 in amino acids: CASSPPHPNNEQFF. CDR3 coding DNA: TGTGCCAGCAGCCCGCCTCACCCAAACAATGAGCAGTTCTTC.

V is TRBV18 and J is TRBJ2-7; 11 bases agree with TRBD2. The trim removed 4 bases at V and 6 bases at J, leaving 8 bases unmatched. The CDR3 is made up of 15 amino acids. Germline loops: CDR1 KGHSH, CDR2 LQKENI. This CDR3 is CASSRELAGVGEQYF. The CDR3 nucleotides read TGTGCCAGCTCACGAGAACTAGCGGGAGTGGGCGAGCAGTACTTC.

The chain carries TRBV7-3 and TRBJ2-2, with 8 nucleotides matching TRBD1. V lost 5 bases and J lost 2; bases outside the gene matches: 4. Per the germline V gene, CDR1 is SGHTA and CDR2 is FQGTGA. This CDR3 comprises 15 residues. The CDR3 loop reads CASSIGQGNTGELFF. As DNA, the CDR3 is TGTGCCAGCAGCATCGGACAGGGCAACACCGGGGAGCTGTTTTTT.

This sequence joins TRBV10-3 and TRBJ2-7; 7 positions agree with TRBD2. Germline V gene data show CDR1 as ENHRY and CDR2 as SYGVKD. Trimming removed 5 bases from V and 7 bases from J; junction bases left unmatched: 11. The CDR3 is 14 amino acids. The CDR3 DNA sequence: TGTGCCATCAGTTTAGCGGGCGGGCTGGAGGAGCAGTACTTC. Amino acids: CAISLAGGLEEQYF.

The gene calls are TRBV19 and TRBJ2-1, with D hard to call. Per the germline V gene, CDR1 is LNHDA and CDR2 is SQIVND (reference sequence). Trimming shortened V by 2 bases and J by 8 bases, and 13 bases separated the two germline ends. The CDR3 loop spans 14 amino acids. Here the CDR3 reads CASSITVTNHEQFF. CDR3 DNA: TGTGCCAGTAGTATAACAGTCACGAATCATGAGCAGTTCTTC. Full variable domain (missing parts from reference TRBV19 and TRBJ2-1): DGGITQSPKYLFRKEGQNVTLSCEQNLNHDAMYWYRQDPGQGLRLIYYSQIVNDFQKGDIAEGYSVSREKKESFPLTVTSAQKNPTAFYLCASSITVTNHEQFFGPGTRLTVL.

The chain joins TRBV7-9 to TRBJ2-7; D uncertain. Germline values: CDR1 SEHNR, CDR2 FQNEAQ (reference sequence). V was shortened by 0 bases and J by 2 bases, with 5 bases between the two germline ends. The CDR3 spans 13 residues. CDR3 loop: CASSLAGTYEQYF. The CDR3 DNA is TGTGCCAGCAGCTTAGCGGGGACCTACGAGCAGTACTTC.

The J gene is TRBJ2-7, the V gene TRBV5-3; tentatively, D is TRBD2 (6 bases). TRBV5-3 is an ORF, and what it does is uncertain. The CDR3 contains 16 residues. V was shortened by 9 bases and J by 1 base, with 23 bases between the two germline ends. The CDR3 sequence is CATPHGLGGASYEQYF. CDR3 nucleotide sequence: TGTGCCACCCCGCACGGTTTGGGGGGTGCATCCTACGAGCAGTACTTC.

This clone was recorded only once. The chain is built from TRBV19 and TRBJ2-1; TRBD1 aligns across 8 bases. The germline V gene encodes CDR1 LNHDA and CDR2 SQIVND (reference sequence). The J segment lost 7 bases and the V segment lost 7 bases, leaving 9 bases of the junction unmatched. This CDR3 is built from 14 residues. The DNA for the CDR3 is TGTGCCAGTATGAGGGACAGGCTATGGAATGAGCAGTTCTTC. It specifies CASMRDRLWNEQFF.

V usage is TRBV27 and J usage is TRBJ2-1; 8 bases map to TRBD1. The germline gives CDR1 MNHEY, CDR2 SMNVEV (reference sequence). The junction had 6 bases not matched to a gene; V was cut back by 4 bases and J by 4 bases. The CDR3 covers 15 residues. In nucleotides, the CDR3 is TGTGCCAGCAGTTACCCCGGGACAGGATACAATGAGCAGTTCTTC. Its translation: CASSYPGTGYNEQFF.

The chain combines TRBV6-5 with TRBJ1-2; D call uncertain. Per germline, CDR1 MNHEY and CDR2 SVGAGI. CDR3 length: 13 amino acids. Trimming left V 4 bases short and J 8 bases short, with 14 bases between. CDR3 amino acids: CASSFDSFEGYTF. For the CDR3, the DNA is TGTGCCAGCAGTTTTGACTCGTTCGAAGGCTACACCTTC.

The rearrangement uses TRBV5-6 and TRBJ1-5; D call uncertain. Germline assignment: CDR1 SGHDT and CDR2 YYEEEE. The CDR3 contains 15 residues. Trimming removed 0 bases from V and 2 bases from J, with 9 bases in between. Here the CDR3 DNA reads TGTGCCAGCAGCTTGGCGACCGGCGGCAATCAGCCCCAGCATTTT. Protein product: CASSLATGGNQPQHF.

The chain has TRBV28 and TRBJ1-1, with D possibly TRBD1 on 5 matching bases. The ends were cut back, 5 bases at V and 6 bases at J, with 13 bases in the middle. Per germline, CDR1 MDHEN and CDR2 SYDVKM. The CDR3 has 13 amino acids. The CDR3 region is CASSRSGGAEAFF. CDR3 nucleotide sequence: TGTGCCAGCAGTCGTTCCGGGGGGGCTGAAGCTTTCTTT.

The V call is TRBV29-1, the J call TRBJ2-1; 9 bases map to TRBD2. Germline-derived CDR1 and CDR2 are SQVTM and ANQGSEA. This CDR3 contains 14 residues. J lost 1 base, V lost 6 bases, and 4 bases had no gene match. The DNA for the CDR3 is TGCAGCGTCTCAGCGGGAGGATCCTACAATGAGCAGTTCTTC. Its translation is CSVSAGGSYNEQFF.

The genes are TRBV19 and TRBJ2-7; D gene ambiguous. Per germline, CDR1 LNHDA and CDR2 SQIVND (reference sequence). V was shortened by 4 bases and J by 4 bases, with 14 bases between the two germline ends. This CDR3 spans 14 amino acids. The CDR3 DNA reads TGTGCCAGTAGTAGGCAGGCAGGTCGGTACGAGCAGTACTTC. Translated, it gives CASSRQAGRYEQYF.

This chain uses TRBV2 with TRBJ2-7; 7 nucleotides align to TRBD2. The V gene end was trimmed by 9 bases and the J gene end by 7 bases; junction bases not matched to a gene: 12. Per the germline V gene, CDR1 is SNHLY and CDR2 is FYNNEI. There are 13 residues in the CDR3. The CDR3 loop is CASTRREGWEQYF. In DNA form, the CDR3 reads TGTGCCAGTACCAGGAGGGAGGGATGGGAGCAGTACTTC.

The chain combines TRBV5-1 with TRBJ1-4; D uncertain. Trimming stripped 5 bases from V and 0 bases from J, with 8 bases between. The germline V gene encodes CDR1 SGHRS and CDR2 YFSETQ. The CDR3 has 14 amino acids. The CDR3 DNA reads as TGCGCCAGCAGAACAGCTCCAACTAATGAAAAACTGTTTTTT. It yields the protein CASRTAPTNEKLFF.

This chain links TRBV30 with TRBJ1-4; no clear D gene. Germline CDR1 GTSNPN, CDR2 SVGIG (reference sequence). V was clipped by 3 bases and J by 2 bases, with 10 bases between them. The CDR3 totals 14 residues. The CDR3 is CAWSLGLTNEKLFF. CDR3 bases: TGTGCCTGGAGCCTGGGGTTGACTAATGAAAAACTGTTTTTT. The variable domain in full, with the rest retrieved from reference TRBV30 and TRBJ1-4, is SQTIHQWPATLVQPVGSPLSLECTVEGTSNPNLYWYRQAAGRGLQLLFYSVGIGQISSEVPQNLSASRPQDRQFILSSKKLLLSDSGFYLCAWSLGLTNEKLFFGSGTQLSVL.

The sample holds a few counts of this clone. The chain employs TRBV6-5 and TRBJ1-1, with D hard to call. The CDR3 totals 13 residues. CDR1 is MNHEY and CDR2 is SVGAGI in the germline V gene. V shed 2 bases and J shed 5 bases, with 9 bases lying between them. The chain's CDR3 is CASSYKPGTEAFF. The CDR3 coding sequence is TGTGCCAGCAGTTACAAACCTGGAACTGAAGCTTTCTTT.

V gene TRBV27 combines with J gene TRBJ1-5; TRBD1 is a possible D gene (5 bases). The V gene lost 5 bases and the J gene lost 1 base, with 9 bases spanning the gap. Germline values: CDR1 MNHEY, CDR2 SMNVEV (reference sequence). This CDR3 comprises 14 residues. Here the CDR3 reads CASSLQGSNQPQHF. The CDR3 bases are TGTGCCAGCAGTCTTCAGGGAAGCAATCAGCCCCAGCATTTT.

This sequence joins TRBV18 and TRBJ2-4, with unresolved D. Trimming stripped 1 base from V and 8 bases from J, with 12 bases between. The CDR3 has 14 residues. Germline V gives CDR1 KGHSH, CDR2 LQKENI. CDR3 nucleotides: TGTGCCAGCTCACCACTGCCCTCTCCGGACATTCAGTACTTC. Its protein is CASSPLPSPDIQYF.

CDR3 sequence reads: CASSGTATNTGELFF. In DNA form, the CDR3 reads TGCGCCAGCAGCGGGACAGCCACGAACACCGGGGAGCTGTTTTTT. The chain is built from TRBV5-1 and TRBJ2-2; 7 bases are a match to TRBD1. The germline gives CDR1 SGHRS, CDR2 YFSETQ. The CDR3 is 15 residues long. V gave up 4 bases and J gave up 0 bases; unmatched junction bases: 3.

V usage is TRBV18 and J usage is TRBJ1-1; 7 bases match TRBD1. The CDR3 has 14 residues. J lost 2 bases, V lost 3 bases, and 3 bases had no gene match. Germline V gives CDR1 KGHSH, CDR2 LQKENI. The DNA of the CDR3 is TGTGCCAGCTCACCGGGACAGCTTAACACTGAAGCTTTCTTT. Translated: CASSPGQLNTEAFF.

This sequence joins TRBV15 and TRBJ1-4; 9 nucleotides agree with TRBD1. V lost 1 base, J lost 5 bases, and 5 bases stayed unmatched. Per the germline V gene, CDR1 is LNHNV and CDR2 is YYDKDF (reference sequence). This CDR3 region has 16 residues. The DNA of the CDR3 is TGTGCCACCAGCAGAGGGACAGGGGTGAAGAATGAAAAACTGTTTTTT. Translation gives CATSRGTGVKNEKLFF.